The next 17 T cell receptor beta chains were all read from a single sample in a study of T cell changes during pregnancy in multiple sclerosis. Produced via immunoSEQ multiplex PCR; TCRdb's table is partial and in-frame only. Of tens of thousands of clones listed, over 80% were seen once; the top ten hold 0.5% to 0.6%. Material: CD4+ T cells from peripheral blood mononuclear cells, obtained in the first trimester of pregnancy. The receptors stem from a female donor with multiple sclerosis, enrolled in a pregnancy study.

V is TRBV11-2 and J is TRBJ1-1; TRBD1 is a possible D gene (6 bases). In germline, CDR1 is SGHAT, CDR2 FQNNGV. The CDR3 contains 16 residues. V was pared by 1 base and J by 0 bases, with 12 bases between. In nucleotides, the CDR3 is TGTGCCAGCAGCTTAGGCCTCGGGACACTGAACACTGAAGCTTTCTTT. This gives the protein CASSLGLGTLNTEAFF.

This clone was recorded a few times. The V call is TRBV19, the J call TRBJ2-1, with TRBD2 identical over 9 bases. J was trimmed by 9 bases and V by 4 bases; bases with no gene match: 13. The germline V gene encodes CDR1 LNHDA and CDR2 SQIVND (reference sequence). This CDR3 has 16 amino acids. This CDR3 is CASSTPSRSGSAEQFF. In DNA form, the CDR3 reads TGTGCCAGTAGTACACCCTCGCGTAGCGGGAGTGCTGAGCAGTTCTTC.

The rearrangement joins TRBV4-2 to TRBJ2-7; 7 bases agree with TRBD1. Germline V gene data show CDR1 as LGHNA and CDR2 as YNFKEQ. The CDR3 spans 15 residues. Trimming cost V 1 base and J 3 bases; bases outside gene matches: 6. The CDR3 DNA reads TGTGCCAGCAGCCAAGTCTGGGACAGCGTCTACGAGCAGTACTTC. This translates into CASSQVWDSVYEQYF.

The gene calls are TRBV15 and TRBJ1-1, with 10 bases lining up with TRBD1. Germline values: CDR1 LNHNV, CDR2 YYDKDF (reference sequence). This CDR3 is built from 15 residues. Germline trimming cut 4 bases from V and 7 bases from J; bases unmatched to any gene: 9. This CDR3 is CATSIPTGGGNEAFF. CDR3 sequence (DNA): TGTGCCACCAGCATTCCGACAGGGGGCGGGAATGAAGCTTTCTTT.

The chain combines TRBV7-9 with TRBJ1-4; D possibly corresponds to TRBD1 (5 bases). The V end was cut by 3 bases, the J end by 4 bases, with 9 bases between. There are 14 residues in the CDR3. Germline loops: CDR1 SEHNR, CDR2 FQNEAQ (reference sequence). Here the CDR3 reads CASSFGRDNEKLFF. The CDR3 DNA is TGTGCCAGCAGCTTTGGCAGGGATAATGAAAAACTGTTTTTT.

CDR3 DNA sequence: TGTGCCAGCAGCCCAGGACTGTACTCCTACGAGCAGTACTTC. This translates into CASSPGLYSYEQYF. The J gene is TRBJ2-7, the V gene TRBV13; TRBD2 might be the D (5 bases). This CDR3 comprises 14 residues. V was cut by 5 bases and J by 0 bases, with 11 bases left in between. CDR1 PRHDT and CDR2 FYEKMQ come from the germline V gene (reference sequence).

V is TRBV14 and J is TRBJ2-7, with D tentatively TRBD2 (5 bases). Germline assignment: CDR1 SGHDN and CDR2 FVKESK. The CDR3 consists of 13 residues. The germline V and J ends were trimmed by 8 bases and 6 bases, with 17 bases remaining between them. The CDR3 region is CASGVALGGEQYF. CDR3 DNA sequence: TGTGCCAGCGGGGTAGCGCTAGGTGGCGAGCAGTACTTC. Supplemented by reference TRBV14 and TRBJ2-7, the full variable domain reads EAGVTQFPSHSVIEKGQTVTLRCDPISGHDNLYWYRRVMGKEIKFLLHFVKESKQDESGMPNNRFLAERTGGTYSTLKVQPAELEDSGVYFCASGVALGGEQYFGPGTRLTVT.

The chain has TRBV5-7 and TRBJ1-2; 9 nucleotides align to TRBD1. TRBV5-7 is treated as an ORF (open reading frame) with a function not yet certain. After removal of 4 bases from V and 3 bases from J, the junction contained 10 bases not matched to a gene. CDR3 length: 16 residues. The CDR3 spells CASSPARDREDYGYTF. CDR3 DNA: TGTGCCAGCAGCCCCGCCCGGGACAGGGAGGACTATGGCTACACCTTC.

The chain is built from TRBV4-1 and TRBJ1-4, with 7 bases matching TRBD1. Germline trimming cut 5 bases from V and 3 bases from J; bases unmatched to any gene: 9. Germline loops: CDR1 MGHRA, CDR2 YSYEKL. The CDR3 is 16 residues long. The CDR3 sequence is CASSAGPGQPNEKLFF. The CDR3 bases are TGCGCCAGCAGCGCGGGACCGGGACAGCCTAATGAAAAACTGTTTTTT.

The sample holds one count of this clone. The V call is TRBV5-1, the J call TRBJ2-1, with 10 bases aligning to TRBD2. The ends lost 4 bases at V and 4 bases at J; junction bases unmatched: 8. This CDR3 contains 16 residues. The germline V gene encodes CDR1 SGHRS and CDR2 YFSETQ. This CDR3 reads CASSREVAGGYNEQFF. The CDR3 DNA follows: TGCGCCAGCAGCAGGGAGGTAGCGGGAGGTTACAATGAGCAGTTCTTC.

Here the CDR3 reads CASSKQGNTGELFF. The CDR3 nucleotides read TGTGCCAGTAGTAAACAGGGAAACACCGGGGAGCTGTTTTTT. The V and J genes are TRBV19 and TRBJ2-2, with D possibly TRBD1 on 6 matching bases. Deletions cut 4 bases from V and 2 bases from J, with 8 bases between. This CDR3 has 14 amino acids. Germline V gene data show CDR1 as LNHDA and CDR2 as SQIVND (reference sequence).

The chain employs TRBV7-9 and TRBJ1-1; a weak D match, TRBD1 (5 bases). This CDR3 contains 14 residues. Germline V gene data show CDR1 as SEHNR and CDR2 as FQNEAQ (reference sequence). Between the trimmed V and J ends, which lost 1 base and 1 base, there was a span of 7 bases. This chain's CDR3 is CASSLGQKNTEAFF. In DNA form, the CDR3 reads TGTGCCAGCAGCTTAGGACAGAAGAACACTGAAGCTTTCTTT.

The chain recombines TRBV6-1 with TRBJ2-7; D is unclear. The CDR3 is 12 amino acids. The V end lost 7 bases, the J end lost 3 bases, and 10 bases lay between the germline ends. CDR1 is MNHNS and CDR2 is SASEGT in the germline V gene. CDR3 sequence reads: CASKRERYEQYF. For the CDR3, the DNA is TGTGCCAGCAAACGTGAGCGCTACGAGCAGTACTTC.

The genes are TRBV28 and TRBJ1-3, with TRBD1 matching 7 bases. Looked up from germline, CDR1 is MDHEN and CDR2 is SYDVKM. J gave up 0 bases and V 5 bases, and 7 bases lay outside the gene matches. This CDR3 is 16 amino acids long. CDR3 loop: CASSPTGHFSGNTIYF. CDR3 DNA: TGTGCCAGCAGTCCGACAGGGCACTTCTCTGGAAACACCATATATTTT.

The rearrangement links TRBV29-1 to TRBJ2-3; possibly TRBD2 for D (6 bases). Germline V lookup: CDR1 SQVTM, CDR2 ANQGSEA. The V end was cut by 7 bases, the J end by 1 base, with 21 bases between. The length of the CDR3 is 16 residues. This chain's CDR3 is CSALSFEEGRTDTQYF. The CDR3 nucleotides read TGCAGCGCACTGTCGTTTGAGGAGGGACGCACAGATACGCAGTATTTT.

This chain joins TRBV29-1 and TRBJ2-1; D call uncertain. V lost 4 bases and J 6 bases, leaving 13 bases between the germline ends. This CDR3 is built from 13 residues. The germline CDR1 and CDR2 sequences are SQVTM and ANQGSEA. The DNA for the CDR3 is TGCAGCGTTGTTGCATCTGTGGCCAATGAGCAGTTCTTC. Its protein product is CSVVASVANEQFF.

The chain employs TRBV9 and TRBJ2-5, with 13 bases aligning to TRBD2. The CDR3 has 16 residues. Germline V lookup: CDR1 SGDLS, CDR2 YYNGEE. After removal of 3 bases from V and 2 bases from J, the junction contained 4 bases not matched to a gene. CDR3 sequence: CASSAGLAGAQETQYF. Here the CDR3 DNA reads TGTGCCAGCAGCGCCGGACTAGCGGGGGCTCAAGAGACCCAGTACTTC.